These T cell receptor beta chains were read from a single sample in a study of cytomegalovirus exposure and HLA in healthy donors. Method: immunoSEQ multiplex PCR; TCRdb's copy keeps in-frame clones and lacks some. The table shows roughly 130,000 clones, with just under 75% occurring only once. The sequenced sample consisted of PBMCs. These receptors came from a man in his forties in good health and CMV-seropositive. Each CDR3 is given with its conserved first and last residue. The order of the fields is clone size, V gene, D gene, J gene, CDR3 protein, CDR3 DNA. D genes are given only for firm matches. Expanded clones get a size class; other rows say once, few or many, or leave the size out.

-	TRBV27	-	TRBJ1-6	CASSSPEQADSPLHF	TGTGCCAGCAGTTCCCCCGAACAGGCCGATTCACCCCTCCACTTT
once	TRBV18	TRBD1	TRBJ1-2	CASSPAGTGYGYTF	TGTGCCAGCTCACCAGCCGGGACAGGGTATGGCTACACCTTC
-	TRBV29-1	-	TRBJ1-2	CSVEYWVIRGGRANYGYTF	TGCAGCGTTGAATATTGGGTGATAAGGGGCGGTCGCGCTAACTATGGCTACACCTTC
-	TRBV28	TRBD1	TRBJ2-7	CAAGTGFYEQYF	TGTGCCGCCGGGACAGGGTTCTACGAGCAGTACTTC
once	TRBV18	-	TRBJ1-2	CASSPSSMDNGYTF	TGTGCCAGCTCACCTTCCTCTATGGACAATGGCTACACCTTC
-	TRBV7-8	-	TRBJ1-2	CASSSGNNYGYTF	TGTGCCAGCAGCTCAGGAAATAACTATGGCTACACCTTC
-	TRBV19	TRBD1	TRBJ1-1	CASSILIGQGQTEAFF	TGTGCCAGTAGTATCCTTATCGGACAGGGGCAAACTGAAGCTTTCTTT
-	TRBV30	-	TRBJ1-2	CAWSANRDSVLGYTF	TGTGCCTGGAGTGCCAACCGGGACTCAGTTTTAGGCTACACCTTC
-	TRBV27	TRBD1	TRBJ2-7	CASSLGLRGQQYF	TGTGCCAGCAGTTTGGGGCTCAGGGGGCAGCAGTACTTC
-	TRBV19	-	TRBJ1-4	CASEESATNEKLFF	TGTGCCAGTGAGGAGTCGGCAACTAATGAAAAACTGTTTTTT
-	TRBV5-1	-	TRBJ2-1	CASSRGVIARYNEQFF	TGCGCCAGCAGCCGCGGCGTGATTGCCCGCTACAATGAGCAGTTCTTC
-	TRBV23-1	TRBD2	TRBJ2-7	CASSRRGKSSGGFEQYF	TGCGCCAGCAGTCGCAGAGGGAAGAGTAGCGGGGGGTTCGAGCAGTACTTC
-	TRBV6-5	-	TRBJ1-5	CASRSSRHSNQPQHF	TGTGCCAGCAGGAGTTCCCGTCATAGCAATCAGCCCCAGCATTTT
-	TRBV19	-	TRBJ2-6	CASRGARANVLTF	TGTGCCAGTAGGGGGGCGAGGGCCAACGTCCTGACTTTC
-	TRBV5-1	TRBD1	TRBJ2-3	CASSAGTGNTDTQYF	TGCGCCAGCAGCGCCGGGACAGGGAACACAGATACGCAGTATTTT
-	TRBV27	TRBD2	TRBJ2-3	CASSFGGRDTQYF	TGTGCCAGCAGTTTCGGGGGGAGAGATACGCAGTATTTT
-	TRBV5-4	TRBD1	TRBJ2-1	CASGKNGGQGANEQFF	TGTGCCAGCGGAAAAAATGGGGGACAGGGGGCTAATGAGCAGTTCTTC
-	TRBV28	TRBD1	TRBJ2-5	CASSPIGQGQETQYF	TGTGCCAGCAGTCCAATAGGACAGGGACAAGAGACCCAGTACTTC
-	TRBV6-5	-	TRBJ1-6	CASTPGVNSPLHF	TGTGCCAGCACCCCAGGGGTTAATTCACCCCTCCACTTT
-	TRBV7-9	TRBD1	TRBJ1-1	CASSPQGQINTEAFF	TGTGCCAGCAGCCCCCAGGGACAGATTAACACTGAAGCTTTCTTT
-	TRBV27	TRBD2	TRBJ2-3	CASSATLAGRSDTQYF	TGTGCCAGTAGTGCCACACTAGCGGGGAGGTCAGATACGCAGTATTTT
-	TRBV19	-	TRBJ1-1	CASSSRDWILNTEAFF	TGTGCCAGTAGTTCCCGGGACTGGATTTTGAACACTGAAGCTTTCTTT
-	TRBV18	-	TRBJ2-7	CASSPAMRFEQYF	TGTGCCAGCTCACCGGCGATGAGGTTCGAGCAGTACTTC
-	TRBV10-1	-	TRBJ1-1	CASRHQGTLAREAFF	TGCGCCAGCAGACACCAGGGGACGCTTGCACGAGAAGCTTTCTTT
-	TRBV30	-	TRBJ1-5	CAWNGGLSNQPQHF	TGTGCCTGGAATGGGGGCCTTAGCAATCAGCCCCAGCATTTT
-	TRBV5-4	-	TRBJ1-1	CASSQVTGPNTEAFF	TGTGCCAGCAGCCAAGTGACAGGCCCGAACACTGAAGCTTTCTTT
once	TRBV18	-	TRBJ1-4	CASSPGRAPGSNEKLFF	TGTGCCAGCTCACCAGGGAGGGCGCCAGGGTCTAATGAAAAACTGTTTTTT
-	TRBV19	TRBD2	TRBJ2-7	CASMKMSGSGEQYF	TGTGCCAGCATGAAGATGAGCGGGAGTGGCGAGCAGTACTTC
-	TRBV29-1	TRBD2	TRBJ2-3	CSVILAGSTDTQYF	TGCAGCGTGATACTAGCGGGAAGCACAGATACGCAGTATTTT
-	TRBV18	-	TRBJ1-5	CASSSLGAGNQPQHF	TGTGCCAGCTCATCATTGGGGGCAGGTAATCAGCCCCAGCATTTT
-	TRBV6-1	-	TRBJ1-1	CASQRVGARGTEAFF	TGTGCCAGTCAGAGGGTGGGGGCGCGTGGCACTGAAGCTTTCTTT
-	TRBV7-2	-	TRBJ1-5	CASSLDSGNNQPQHF	TGTGCCAGCAGCTTAGATTCAGGGAACAATCAGCCCCAGCATTTT
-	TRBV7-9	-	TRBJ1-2	CASSLVGGPGYTF	TGTGCCAGCAGCTTAGTCGGGGGGCCGGGCTACACCTTC
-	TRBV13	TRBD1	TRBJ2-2	CASSLGQGGAGELFF	TGTGCCAGCAGCTTGGGACAGGGAGGCGCCGGGGAGCTGTTTTTT
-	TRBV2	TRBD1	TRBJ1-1	CASKEGARTEAFF	TGTGCCAGCAAGGAGGGGGCGCGAACTGAAGCTTTCTTT
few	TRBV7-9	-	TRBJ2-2	CASSLIRATGELFF	TGTGCCAGCAGCTTAATCAGGGCGACCGGGGAGCTGTTTTTT
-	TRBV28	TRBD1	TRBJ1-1	CASSLYRGLTEAFF	TGTGCCAGCAGTTTATACAGGGGTCTCACTGAAGCTTTCTTT
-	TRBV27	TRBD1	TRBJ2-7	CASRRGGTGAYEQYF	TGTGCCAGCCGGAGGGGGGGGACAGGGGCCTACGAGCAGTACTTC
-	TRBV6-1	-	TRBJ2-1	CASRPQPSYNEQFF	TGTGCCAGCAGACCACAGCCATCCTACAATGAGCAGTTCTTC
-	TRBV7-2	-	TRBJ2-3	CASSFWGPDTQYF	TGTGCCAGCAGCTTTTGGGGGCCAGATACGCAGTATTTT
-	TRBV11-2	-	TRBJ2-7	CASSLGQLEQYF	TGTGCCAGCAGCTTAGGACAGCTCGAGCAGTACTTC
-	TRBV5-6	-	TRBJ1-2	CASSATGGPGYTF	TGTGCCAGCAGCGCGACGGGGGGGCCGGGCTACACCTTC
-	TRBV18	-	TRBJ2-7	CASSPPGKSSYEQYF	TGTGCCAGCTCACCACCCGGGAAATCCTCCTACGAGCAGTACTTC
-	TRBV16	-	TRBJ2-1	CASSQSQRGEQFF	TGTGCCAGCAGCCAATCCCAGCGAGGTGAGCAGTTCTTC